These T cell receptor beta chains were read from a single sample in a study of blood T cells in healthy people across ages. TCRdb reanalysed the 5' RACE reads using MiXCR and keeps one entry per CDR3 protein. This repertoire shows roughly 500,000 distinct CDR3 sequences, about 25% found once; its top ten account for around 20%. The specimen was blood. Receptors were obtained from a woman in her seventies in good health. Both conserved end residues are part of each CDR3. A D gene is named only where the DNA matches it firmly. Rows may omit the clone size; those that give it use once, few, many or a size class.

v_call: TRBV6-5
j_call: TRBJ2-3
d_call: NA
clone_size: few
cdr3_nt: TGTGCCAGCAGTTACCAAGGGGGGCCCGCAGATACGCAGTATTTT
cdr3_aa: CASSYQGGPADTQYF

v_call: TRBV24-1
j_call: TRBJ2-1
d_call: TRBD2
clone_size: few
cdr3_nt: TGTGCCACCAGTGATCCCAGCGGGGGGTTCTACAATGAGCAGTTCTTC
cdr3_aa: CATSDPSGGFYNEQFF

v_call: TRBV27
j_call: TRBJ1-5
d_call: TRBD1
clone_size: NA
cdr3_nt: TGTGCCAGCAGACGGACAGGCCATTATAGCAATCAGCCCCAGCATTTT
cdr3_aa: CASRRTGHYSNQPQHF

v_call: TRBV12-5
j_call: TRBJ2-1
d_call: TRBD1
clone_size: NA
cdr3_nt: TGTGCTAGTGGGACGGGACAGGGAGCCAACGGGGAGCAGTTCTTC
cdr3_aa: CASGTGQGANGEQFF

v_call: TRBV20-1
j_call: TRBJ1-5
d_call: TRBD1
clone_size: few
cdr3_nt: TGCAGTGCAGGCGGGCGAGGGGGCGCGATGTGGAGCAATCAGCCCCAGCATTTT
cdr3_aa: CSAGGRGGAMWSNQPQHF

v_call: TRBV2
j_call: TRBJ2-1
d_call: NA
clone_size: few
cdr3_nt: TGTGCCAGCAGCGAAGTGTCAGAGGTCAATGAGCAGTTCTTC
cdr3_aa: CASSEVSEVNEQFF

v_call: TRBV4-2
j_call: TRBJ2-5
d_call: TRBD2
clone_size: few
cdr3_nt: TGTGCCAGCAGCCAAGGGACTAGCGGGGTTGAGACCCAGTACTTC
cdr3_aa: CASSQGTSGVETQYF

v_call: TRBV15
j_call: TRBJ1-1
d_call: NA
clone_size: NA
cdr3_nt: TGTGCCACCAGCAGACCCAGGGTGGACACTGAAGCTTTCTTT
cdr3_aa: CATSRPRVDTEAFF

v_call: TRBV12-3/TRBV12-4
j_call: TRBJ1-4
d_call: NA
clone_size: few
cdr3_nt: TGTGCCAGCACCCCTAACAGGGAAAAACTGTTTTTT
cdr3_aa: CASTPNREKLFF

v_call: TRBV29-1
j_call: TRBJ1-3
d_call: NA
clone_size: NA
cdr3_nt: TGCAGCGTTTTTGGGTCGGCTTCTGGAAACACCATATATTTT
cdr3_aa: CSVFGSASGNTIYF

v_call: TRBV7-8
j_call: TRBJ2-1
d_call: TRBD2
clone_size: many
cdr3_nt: TGTGCCAGCAGATCGACGGGGGGGCCCGGCTCCTACAATGAGCAGTTCTTC
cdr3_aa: CASRSTGGPGSYNEQFF

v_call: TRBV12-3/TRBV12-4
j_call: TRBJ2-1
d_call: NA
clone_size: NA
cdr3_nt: TGTGCCAGCAGTTTGGACTATCTAGCCCGGCCCCACAATGAGCAGTTCTTC
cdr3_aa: CASSLDYLARPHNEQFF

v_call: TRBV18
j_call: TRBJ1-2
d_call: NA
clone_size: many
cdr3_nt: TGTGCCAGCTCACCCTCGGGGGCCGCGCGGAACTATGGCTACACCTTC
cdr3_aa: CASSPSGAARNYGYTF

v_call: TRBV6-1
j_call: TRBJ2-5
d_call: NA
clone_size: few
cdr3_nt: TGTGCCAGCAGTGATGCTGGAAGGAACCTAAAAGAGACCCAGTACTTC
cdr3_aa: CASSDAGRNLKETQYF

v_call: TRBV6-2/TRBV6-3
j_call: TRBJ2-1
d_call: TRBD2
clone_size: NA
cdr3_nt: TGTGCCAGCAGTTCCGTACTAGCGGGTGCACTACCAGACAATGAGCAGTTCTTC
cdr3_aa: CASSSVLAGALPDNEQFF

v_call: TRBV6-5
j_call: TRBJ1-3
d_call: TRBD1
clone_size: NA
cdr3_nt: TGTGCCAGTAAGGACAGGGGGGAAGGAAACACCATACATTTT
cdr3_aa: CASKDRGEGNTIHF

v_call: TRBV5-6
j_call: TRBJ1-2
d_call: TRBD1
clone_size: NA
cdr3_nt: TGTGCCAGCAGCTTGGGACAGGGACTCCATGGCTACACCTTC
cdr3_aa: CASSLGQGLHGYTF

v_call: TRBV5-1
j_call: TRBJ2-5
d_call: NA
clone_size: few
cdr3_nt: TGCGCCAGCAGCTTGGACATTCTGCAAGAGACCCAGTACTTC
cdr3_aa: CASSLDILQETQYF

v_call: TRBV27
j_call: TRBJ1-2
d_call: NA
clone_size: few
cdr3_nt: TGTGCCAGCGGAACGGGGACCTATGGCTACACCTTC
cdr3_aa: CASGTGTYGYTF

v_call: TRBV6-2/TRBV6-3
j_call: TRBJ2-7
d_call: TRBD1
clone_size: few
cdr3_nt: TGTGCCAGCAGCGGGGACAGGTCTTTCTACGAGCAGTACTTC
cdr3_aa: CASSGDRSFYEQYF

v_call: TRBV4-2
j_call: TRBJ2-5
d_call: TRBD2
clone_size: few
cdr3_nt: TGTGCCAGCAGCCACCGACTAGCGGGGGAGGGAGCGGAGACCCAGTACTTC
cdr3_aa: CASSHRLAGEGAETQYF

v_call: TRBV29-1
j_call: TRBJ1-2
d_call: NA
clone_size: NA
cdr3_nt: TGCAGCGTTGACGGGCAACTAGCTAACTATGGCTACACCTTC
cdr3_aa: CSVDGQLANYGYTF

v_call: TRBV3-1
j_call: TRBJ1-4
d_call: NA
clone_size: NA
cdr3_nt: TGTGCCAGCAGCCCCTTGGTCCAAGGCGGAAAACTGTTTTTT
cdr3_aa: CASSPLVQGGKLFF

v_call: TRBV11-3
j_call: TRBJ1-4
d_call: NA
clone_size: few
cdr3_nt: TGTGCCAGCAGCTCAGAGGGGGAAAAACTGTTTTTT
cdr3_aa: CASSSEGEKLFF

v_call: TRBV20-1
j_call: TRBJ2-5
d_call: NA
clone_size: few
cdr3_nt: TGCAGCGTGGAGCTGGGGGAGACCCAGTACTTC
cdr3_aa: CSVELGETQYF

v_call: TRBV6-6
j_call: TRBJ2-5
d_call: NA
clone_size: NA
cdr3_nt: TGTGCCAGCAGTTTGGGACCCGCGAGGGGGACCCAGTACTTC
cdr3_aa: CASSLGPARGTQYF

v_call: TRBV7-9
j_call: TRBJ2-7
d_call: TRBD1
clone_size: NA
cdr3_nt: TGTGCCAGCAGCGCCAGGGGGCGCGCCTACGAGCAGTACTTC
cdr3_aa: CASSARGRAYEQYF

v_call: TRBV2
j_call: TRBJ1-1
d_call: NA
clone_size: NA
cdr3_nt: TGTGCCAGCAGGAATCAGGTGAACACTGAAGCTTTCTTT
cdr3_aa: CASRNQVNTEAFF

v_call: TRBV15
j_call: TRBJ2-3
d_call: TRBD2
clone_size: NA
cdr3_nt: TGTGCCACCAGCAGAGCCGGGACTAGAGGAGATACGCAGTATTTT
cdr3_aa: CATSRAGTRGDTQYF

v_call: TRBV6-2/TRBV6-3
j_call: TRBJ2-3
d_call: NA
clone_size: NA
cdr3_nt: TGTGCCAGCAGCTCCGCAATTCAGGGGTTAAGGGATACGCAGTATTTT
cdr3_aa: CASSSAIQGLRDTQYF

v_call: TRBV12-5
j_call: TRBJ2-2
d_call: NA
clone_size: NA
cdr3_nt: TGTGCTAGTGGGGAGGGGTCGGTCACCGGGGAGCTGTTTTTT
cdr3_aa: CASGEGSVTGELFF

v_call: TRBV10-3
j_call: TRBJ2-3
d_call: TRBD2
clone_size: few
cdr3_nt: TGTGCCATCAGTGAATTTCGGACTAGCGGGGGGACTGTAACAGATGCGCAGTATTTT
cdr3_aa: CAISEFRTSGGTVTDAQYF

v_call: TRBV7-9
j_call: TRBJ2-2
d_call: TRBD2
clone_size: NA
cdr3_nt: TGTGCCAGCAGCCCAGTGGGGAGGGACACCGGGGAGCTGTTTTTT
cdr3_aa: CASSPVGRDTGELFF

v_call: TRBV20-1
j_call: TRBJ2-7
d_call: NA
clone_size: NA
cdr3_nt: TGCAGTGCCTTACACGGACAGTTACTATTC
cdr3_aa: CSALHGQLLF

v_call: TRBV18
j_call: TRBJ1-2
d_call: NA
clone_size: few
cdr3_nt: TGTGCCAGCTCACCATCGGACAGCTCCTATGGCTACACCTTC
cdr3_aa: CASSPSDSSYGYTF

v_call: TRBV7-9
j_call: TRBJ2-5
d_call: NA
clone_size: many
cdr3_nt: TGTGCCAGCAGCGCGGGTGGCAGTACAGAGACCCAGTACTTC
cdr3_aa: CASSAGGSTETQYF

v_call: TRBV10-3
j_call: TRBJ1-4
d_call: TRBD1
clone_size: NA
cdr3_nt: TGTGCCATCAGTCCCGGGACAGGGGAAAATGAAAAACTGTTTTTT
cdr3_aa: CAISPGTGENEKLFF

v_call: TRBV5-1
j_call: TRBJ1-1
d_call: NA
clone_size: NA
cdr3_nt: TGCGCCAGCAGCCCCGGGGGATTCGCTGAAGCTTTCTTT
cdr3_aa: CASSPGGFAEAFF

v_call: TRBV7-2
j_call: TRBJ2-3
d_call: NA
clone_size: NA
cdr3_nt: TGTGCCAGCAGCTTCGGCGTGGCTAACACAGATACGCAGTATTTT
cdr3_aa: CASSFGVANTDTQYF

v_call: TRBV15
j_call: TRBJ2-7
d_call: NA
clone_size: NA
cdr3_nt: TGTGCCACCAGCAGAGGCCTGGGGACCAAAAGATACGAGCAGTACTTC
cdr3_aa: CATSRGLGTKRYEQYF

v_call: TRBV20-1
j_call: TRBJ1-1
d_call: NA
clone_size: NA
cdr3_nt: TGCAGTGCCATGCAAGCTCGGAACGCTGAAGCTTTCTTT
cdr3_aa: CSAMQARNAEAFF

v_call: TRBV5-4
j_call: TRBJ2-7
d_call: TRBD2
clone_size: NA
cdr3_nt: TGTGCCAGCAGTCTGAGCGGGGGGGCCGGTGGGTACGAGCAGTACTTC
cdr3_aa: CASSLSGGAGGYEQYF

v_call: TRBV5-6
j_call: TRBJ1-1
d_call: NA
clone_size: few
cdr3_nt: TGTGCCAGCAGCCCAGTCTTGCAAAACAGGGATGCTTTCTTT
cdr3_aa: CASSPVLQNRDAFF

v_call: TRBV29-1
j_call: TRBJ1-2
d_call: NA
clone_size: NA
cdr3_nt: TGCAGCGTTGAAGAAGGGGGCTATGGCTACACCTTC
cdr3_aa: CSVEEGGYGYTF

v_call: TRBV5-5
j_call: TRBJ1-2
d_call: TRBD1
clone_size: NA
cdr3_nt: TGTGCCAGCAGCCTTCGACAGGGGGATAATAGCGGCTACACCTTC
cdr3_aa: CASSLRQGDNSGYTF

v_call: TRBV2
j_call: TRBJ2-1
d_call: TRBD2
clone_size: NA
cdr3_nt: TGTGCCAGCAGTGATCCCGGAACTAGCGGGGGGGCCTATGAGCAGTTCTTC
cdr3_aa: CASSDPGTSGGAYEQFF

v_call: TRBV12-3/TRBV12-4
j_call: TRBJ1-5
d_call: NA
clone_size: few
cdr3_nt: TGTGCCAGCAGTTTTTACAGGGACAATCAGCCCCAGCATTTT
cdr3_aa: CASSFYRDNQPQHF

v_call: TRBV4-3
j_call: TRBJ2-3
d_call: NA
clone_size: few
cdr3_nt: TGCGCCAGCAGCCAAGTCGTCCGCACAGATACGCAGTATTTT
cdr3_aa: CASSQVVRTDTQYF

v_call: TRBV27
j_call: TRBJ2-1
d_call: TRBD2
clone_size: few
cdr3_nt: TGTGCCAGCAGTTCCCTAGCGGGGGGCCGGGGTGAGCAGTTCTTC
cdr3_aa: CASSSLAGGRGEQFF

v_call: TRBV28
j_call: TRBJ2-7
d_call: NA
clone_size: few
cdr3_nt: TGTGCCAGCAGTTCCCCTCTTGTGGGGAGAGCGGGCGAGCAGTACTTC
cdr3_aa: CASSSPLVGRAGEQYF

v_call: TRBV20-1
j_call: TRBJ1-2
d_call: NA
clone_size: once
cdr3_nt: TGCAGTGCTATTCATAACTATGGCTACACCTTC
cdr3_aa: CSAIHNYGYTF

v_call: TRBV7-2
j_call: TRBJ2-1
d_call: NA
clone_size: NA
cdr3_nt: TGTGCCAGCAGCTTCGCTGGGGGTGGGCAGCAGTTCTTC
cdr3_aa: CASSFAGGGQQFF

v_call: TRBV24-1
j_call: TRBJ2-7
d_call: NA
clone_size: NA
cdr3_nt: TGTGCCACCAGTGGGACAGCGCCCAACGATGAGCAGTACTTC
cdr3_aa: CATSGTAPNDEQYF

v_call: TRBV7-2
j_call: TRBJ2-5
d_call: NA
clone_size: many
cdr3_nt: TGTGCCAGCAGCTTAAATGCTGGGGGCCAAGAGACCCAGTACTTC
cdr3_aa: CASSLNAGGQETQYF

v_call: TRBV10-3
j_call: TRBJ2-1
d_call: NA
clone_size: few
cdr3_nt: TGTGCCACCGGTGGGAGAGTATCCTACAATGAGCAGTTCTTC
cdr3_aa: CATGGRVSYNEQFF